This passage covers 29 T cell receptor beta chains from one sample sequenced in a study of cytomegalovirus exposure and HLA in healthy donors. Vbeta (60) and Jbeta (13) primers were used in the PCR. Profiled with immunoSEQ multiplex PCR; TCRdb holds only in-frame clones, not every one. Counted here are about 140,000 clones, about 82% occurring once; the ten biggest clones make up approximately 2.3%. The sample was PBMCs. The receptors were sampled from a man aged 30-40 years in good health and CMV-seronegative.

The chain carries TRBV7-6 and TRBJ2-3; TRBD1 agrees at 11 bases. This CDR3 is 14 amino acids long. Trimming removed 5 bases from V and 6 bases from J; junction bases left unmatched: 4. Per germline, CDR1 SGHVS and CDR2 FNYEAQ. The CDR3 bases are TGTGCCAGCAGCCCGGGACAGGGGGAGGATACGCAGTATTTT. It encodes CASSPGQGEDTQYF.

The V gene is TRBV6-5, the J gene TRBJ2-7; TRBD2 aligns across 7 bases. The junction had 5 bases not matched to a gene; V was cut back by 0 bases and J by 0 bases. This CDR3 comprises 16 residues. Germline loops: CDR1 MNHEY, CDR2 SVGAGI. CDR3 amino acids: CASSYSASGDSYEQYF. CDR3 nucleotides: TGTGCCAGCAGTTACTCGGCTAGCGGAGACTCCTACGAGCAGTACTTC.

The V gene is TRBV19, the J gene TRBJ1-5; 11 nucleotides line up with TRBD1. The V gene's germline CDR1 is LNHDA and CDR2 SQIVND (reference sequence). The CDR3 loop spans 18 amino acids. The V gene end was trimmed by 2 bases and the J gene end by 0 bases; junction bases not matched to a gene: 6. The CDR3 protein is CASSIRDRGAYSNQPQHF. The CDR3 DNA reads as TGTGCCAGTAGTATACGGGACAGGGGGGCCTATAGCAATCAGCCCCAGCATTTT.

The rearrangement joins TRBV7-9 to TRBJ2-5, with D tentatively TRBD1 (6 bases). In germline, CDR1 is SEHNR, CDR2 FQNEAQ (reference sequence). V lost 4 bases and J lost 2, with 14 bases in between. CDR3 size: 15 residues. CDR3 residues: CASSYPAQGQETQYF. The CDR3 DNA sequence: TGTGCCAGCAGCTACCCCGCCCAGGGGCAAGAGACCCAGTACTTC.

The chain uses TRBV7-9 and TRBJ2-1, with 8 bases fitting TRBD1. The CDR3 is 15 residues long. V shed 3 bases, J shed 5 bases, and the junction held 6 bases outside the gene matches. CDR1 and CDR2 from the germline V gene are SEHNR and FQNEAQ (reference sequence). CDR3 sequence: CASSFPPGQDNEQFF. The DNA of the CDR3 is TGTGCCAGCAGCTTCCCACCGGGACAGGACAATGAGCAGTTCTTC.

The rearrangement links TRBV6-1 to TRBJ2-7; no reliable D call. Germline-derived CDR1 and CDR2 are MNHNS and SASEGT. This CDR3 is built from 17 residues. V shed 0 bases and J shed 3 bases, with 18 bases lying between them. CDR3 in amino acids: CASSEALTAYVYYEQYF. The DNA for the CDR3 is TGTGCCAGCAGTGAAGCGCTTACAGCCTATGTCTACTACGAGCAGTACTTC.

This clone was seen a handful of times. V and J are TRBV5-1 and TRBJ2-2; possibly TRBD2 for D (6 bases). The CDR3 length is 15 residues. CDR1 is SGHRS, CDR2 YFSETQ, per germline. V lost 6 bases, J lost 5 bases, and 17 bases lay in between. The DNA of the CDR3 is TGCGCCAGCATGGGTTCGGGAGTTAGGACCGGGGAGCTGTTTTTT. It encodes CASMGSGVRTGELFF. The whole variable domain, remainder taken from reference TRBV5-1 and TRBJ2-2, is KAGVTQTPRYLIKTRGQQVTLSCSPISGHRSVSWYQQTPGQGLQFLFEYFSETQRNKGNFPGRFSGRQFSNSRSEMNVSTLELGDSALYLCASMGSGVRTGELFFGEGSRLTVL.

The chain links TRBV11-2 to TRBJ1-2; D is unclear. Germline V lookup: CDR1 SGHAT, CDR2 FQNNGV. V was pared by 1 base and J by 6 bases, with 9 bases between. CDR3 length equals 13 residues. In DNA, the CDR3 is TGTGCCAGCAGCTTAGGTCCCCAAAATGGCTACACCTTC. This sequence encodes CASSLGPQNGYTF.

The rearrangement uses TRBV6-6 and TRBJ2-2; 13 bases match TRBD2. The CDR3 is 16 residues long. Germline CDR1 reads MNHNY; CDR2 reads SVGAGI (reference sequence). V lost 6 bases, J lost 4 bases, and 5 bases stayed unmatched. CDR3: CASRELAGGFTGELFF. CDR3 bases: TGTGCCAGCAGGGAACTAGCGGGGGGGTTCACCGGGGAGCTGTTTTTT.

The CDR3 sequence: CASNQAGTGETQYF. CDR3 nucleotide sequence: TGCGCCAGCAATCAAGCGGGGACAGGGGAGACCCAGTACTTC. The rearrangement uses TRBV10-2 and TRBJ2-5, with 9 nucleotides matching TRBD1. The CDR3 runs to 14 residues. J lost 5 bases, V lost 7 bases, and 8 bases had no gene match. Germline V gene data show CDR1 as WSHSY and CDR2 as SAAADI.

On this clone: A junction end diverges from the germline sequence, so it may reflect a read error. The chain employs TRBV7-9 and TRBJ2-7, with a possible D match to TRBD1 (5 bases). This CDR3 contains 12 residues. Germline lookup yields CDR1 SEHNR and CDR2 FQNEAQ (reference sequence). CDR3 DNA: TGTTCCAGCAGCCCTGACAGTACGGAGCAGTACTTC. It encodes CSSSPDSTEQYF. The entire variable domain, with the rest obtained from reference TRBV7-9 and TRBJ2-7, is as follows: DTGVSQNPRHKITKRGQNVTFRCDPISEHNRLYWYRQTLGQGPEFLTYFQNEAQLEKSRLLSDRFSAERPKGSFSTLEIQRTEQGDSAMYLCSSSPDSTEQYFGPGTRLTVT.

The V call is TRBV10-3, the J call TRBJ1-1; 8 bases align to TRBD1. This CDR3 spans 16 amino acids. Per the germline V gene, CDR1 is ENHRY and CDR2 is SYGVKD. J lost 0 bases, V lost 4 bases, and 7 bases had no gene match. The CDR3 region is CAISGYSDRVNTEAFF. In nucleotides, the CDR3 is TGTGCCATCAGTGGATACTCGGACAGGGTGAACACTGAAGCTTTCTTT.

The chain has TRBV5-1 and TRBJ1-3, with 9 bases that match TRBD1. V was clipped by 2 bases and J by 5 bases; unmatched bases: 5. This CDR3 has 15 residues. The V gene's germline CDR1 is SGHRS and CDR2 YFSETQ. The CDR3: CASSLPGQGRNTIYF. CDR3 in DNA: TGCGCCAGCAGCTTACCTGGACAGGGGAGAAACACCATATATTTT.

A word on this clone: The junction does not match germline at one end; this may be a read error. The chain recombines TRBV5-1 with TRBJ1-6; weak D call: TRBD1 (5 bases). This CDR3 contains 16 residues. Germline CDR1 reads SGHRS; CDR2 reads YFSETQ. CDR3 amino acids: CASSLVTGQNNSPLNF. The CDR3 nucleotides are TGCGCCAGCAGCTTGGTCACAGGCCAAAATAATTCACCCCTCAACTTT.

The genes are TRBV27 and TRBJ2-7; 7 bases match TRBD1. Germline CDR1 MNHEY, CDR2 SMNVEV (reference sequence). V dropped 3 bases and J dropped 2; count of bases not matched to a gene: 7. The CDR3 covers 15 residues. CDR3 amino acids: CASSLTGTAAYEQYF. CDR3 bases: TGTGCCAGCAGTTTGACCGGGACAGCAGCCTACGAGCAGTACTTC.

Worth noting for this clone: Other DNA sequences of this sample code for an identical CDR3. This rearrangement joins TRBV27 to TRBJ1-5; 8 bases match TRBD1. Trimming took 0 bases from V and 2 from J; bases not matched to a gene: 3. The CDR3 runs to 16 residues. The germline V gene has CDR1 MNHEY and CDR2 SMNVEV (reference sequence). CDR3 sequence (DNA): TGTGCCAGCAGTTTATCTGGACAGGGAGGCAATCAGCCCCAGCATTTT. As protein: CASSLSGQGGNQPQHF.

The chain couples TRBV15 to TRBJ2-7; D is unclear. Germline values: CDR1 LNHNV, CDR2 YYDKDF (reference sequence). The V and J ends lost 0 bases and 3 bases respectively, with 12 bases between them. CDR3 length: 15 residues. DNA for the CDR3: TGTGCCACCAGCAGAGATACCGCGTCACGCTACGAGCAGTACTTC. The encoded protein is CATSRDTASRYEQYF.

The chain is built from TRBV29-1 and TRBJ1-4; maybe TRBD1 (5 bases). With 7 bases removed from V and 1 base from J, the gap between germline ends came to 19 bases. The germline gives CDR1 SQVTM, CDR2 ANQGSEA. The CDR3 covers 16 residues. CDR3 bases: TGCAGCGCCTCCGGTCCACGCGGGGGAACTAATGAAAAACTGTTTTTT. Its translation is CSASGPRGGTNEKLFF. Together with reference TRBV29-1 and TRBJ1-4, the CDR3 gives the full variable domain: SAVISQKPSRDICQRGTSLTIQCQVDSQVTMMFWYRQQPGQSLTLIATANQGSEATYESGFVIDKFPISRPNLTFSTLTVSNMSPEDSSIYLCSASGPRGGTNEKLFFGSGTQLSVL.

The J gene is TRBJ2-7, the V gene TRBV28; D might be TRBD2 (5 bases). V dropped 10 bases and J dropped 2 bases, with 18 bases sitting between them. This CDR3 spans 14 amino acids. Germline V lookup: CDR1 MDHEN, CDR2 SYDVKM. CDR3 loop: CATQRTYGAYEQYF. The CDR3, as DNA: TGTGCCACCCAGAGGACTTATGGAGCCTACGAGCAGTACTTC.

J is TRBJ1-3 and V is TRBV29-1, with 7 bases that match TRBD1. Trimming took 2 bases from V and 4 from J; bases not matched to a gene: 5. CDR1 is SQVTM, CDR2 ANQGSEA, per germline. The CDR3 has 14 residues. CDR3 protein: CSVETGDRGNTIYF. The CDR3 region has the DNA TGCAGCGTTGAAACAGGGGATCGGGGAAACACCATATATTTT.

V usage is TRBV18 and J usage is TRBJ2-2, with TRBD2 matching 11 bases. Looked up from germline, CDR1 is KGHSH and CDR2 is LQKENI. The length of the CDR3 is 17 residues. Trimming cost V 1 base and J 5 bases; bases outside gene matches: 6. CDR3 DNA sequence: TGTGCCAGCTCACCACAGTATACTAGCGGGAGAACCGGGGAGCTGTTTTTT. As protein: CASSPQYTSGRTGELFF.

This clone has a handful of counts. The chain carries TRBV5-1 and TRBJ2-1; the match to TRBD1 covers 8 bases. This CDR3 contains 15 residues. V shed 7 bases and J 2 bases; nucleotides not matched to a gene: 8. Germline loops: CDR1 SGHRS, CDR2 YFSETQ. CDR3 bases: TGCGCCAGCCGACACGACAGGGGAACCTACAATGAGCAGTTCTTC. This translates into CASRHDRGTYNEQFF.

V gene TRBV5-6 combines with J gene TRBJ2-2; TRBD2 matches at 8 bases. From germline, CDR1 is SGHDT and CDR2 YYEEEE. V lost 3 bases to trimming and J lost 2 bases; unmatched junction nucleotides: 3. This CDR3 is 15 amino acids long. The CDR3 protein is CASSSLAGNTGELFF. The CDR3 nucleotides are TGTGCCAGCAGCTCTCTAGCGGGCAACACCGGGGAGCTGTTTTTT.

The genes are TRBV7-6 and TRBJ2-2; D is perhaps TRBD2 (6 bases). The germline V gene has CDR1 SGHVS and CDR2 FNYEAQ. Trimming left V 3 bases short and J 3 bases short, with 8 bases between. This CDR3 is built from 14 residues. The CDR3 nucleotides read TGTGCCAGCAGCTTGGGACTCGACACCGGGGAGCTGTTTTTT. Translating it yields CASSLGLDTGELFF.

CDR3 residues: CASSQGLNYGYTF. The CDR3, as DNA: TGCGCCAGCAGCCAAGGACTGAACTATGGCTACACCTTC. The rearrangement uses TRBV4-1 and TRBJ1-2; D remains ambiguous. Germline CDR1 MGHRA, CDR2 YSYEKL. Deletions cut 1 base from V and 2 bases from J, with 5 bases between. The CDR3 is made up of 13 amino acids.

J is TRBJ1-6 and V is TRBV18; D remains ambiguous. The V and J ends lost 5 bases and 6 bases respectively, with 5 bases between them. Per the germline V gene, CDR1 is KGHSH and CDR2 is LQKENI. This CDR3 comprises 12 residues. This CDR3 reads CASSTINSPLHF. The CDR3 coding sequence is TGTGCCAGCTCAACAATTAATTCACCCCTCCACTTT.

This sequence joins TRBV11-2 and TRBJ2-3; a weak D match, TRBD2 (5 bases). Trimming removed 3 bases at V and 1 base at J, with 11 bases between. Germline V gene data show CDR1 as SGHAT and CDR2 as FQNNGV. The CDR3 spans 15 residues. The DNA for the CDR3 is TGTGCCAGCAGCTTCCAGTCCGGGGGCACAGATACGCAGTATTTT. Translation gives CASSFQSGGTDTQYF.

The count of this clone is one. This chain uses TRBV9 with TRBJ2-6, with 10 bases aligning to TRBD2. V trimming: 2 bases; J trimming: 0 bases; junction bases outside the gene matches: 2. CDR3 length equals 17 residues. CDR1 and CDR2 from the germline V gene are SGDLS and YYNGEE. CDR3 nucleotide sequence: TGTGCCAGCAGCGTTAGCGGGGGGTCCTCTGGGGCCAACGTCCTGACTTTC. Its protein product is CASSVSGGSSGANVLTF.

The chain is built from TRBV28 and TRBJ1-2; TRBD1 aligns across 8 bases. Germline V gene lookup returns CDR1 MDHEN and CDR2 SYDVKM. CDR3 length: 13 residues. J was trimmed by 7 bases and V by 1 base; bases with no gene match: 2. CDR3 amino acids: CASSLSGGIGYTF. CDR3 DNA: TGTGCCAGCAGTTTATCAGGGGGCATTGGCTACACCTTC.